Presented here are 6 T cell receptor beta chains from one specimen sequenced in a study of OX40 agonist ivuxolimab in advanced cancers. The data were produced by immunoSEQ multiplex PCR, yet TCRdb's version contains in-frame clones alone and is incomplete. The sample has 55,000 to 75,000 clones; roughly 88% are singletons. The sequencing here drew on CD4+ or CD8+ T cells sorted from blood, taken in a trial of the OX40 agonist ivuxolimab. The receptors were gathered from an adult with an advanced solid tumor such as melanoma, head and neck, liver or kidney cancer.

This clone has more than one count but fewer than ten. The chain is built from TRBV19 and TRBJ2-1, with D possibly matching TRBD1 (6 bases). Trimming pared 4 bases from V and 4 bases from J, leaving 8 bases between. The CDR3 totals 13 residues. Germline V gene lookup returns CDR1 LNHDA and CDR2 SQIVND (reference sequence). This chain's CDR3 is CASSTGQYNEQFF. Here the CDR3 DNA reads TGTGCCAGTAGTACCGGACAGTACAATGAGCAGTTCTTC. Looking up the rest from reference TRBV19 and TRBJ2-1 gives the full variable domain: DGGITQSPKYLFRKEGQNVTLSCEQNLNHDAMYWYRQDPGQGLRLIYYSQIVNDFQKGDIAEGYSVSREKKESFPLTVTSAQKNPTAFYLCASSTGQYNEQFFGPGTRLTVL.

The chain carries TRBV7-3 and TRBJ2-5; TRBD2 matches 9 bases. V trimming: 5 bases; J trimming: 4 bases; junction bases outside the gene matches: 8. This CDR3 is built from 15 residues. Germline CDR1 SGHTA, CDR2 FQGTGA. The CDR3 sequence is CASSPRAGGAETQYF. The CDR3 DNA sequence: TGTGCCAGCAGCCCTCGGGCGGGAGGGGCAGAGACCCAGTACTTC. The whole variable domain, filled in from reference TRBV7-3 and TRBJ2-5, reads GAGVSQTPSNKVTEKGKYVELRCDPISGHTALYWYRQSLGQGPEFLIYFQGTGAADDSGLPNDRFFAVRPEGSVSTLKIQRTERGDSAVYLCASSPRAGGAETQYFGPGTRLLVL.

V and J are TRBV6-4 and TRBJ2-7; D is perhaps TRBD1 (5 bases). Per germline, CDR1 MRHNA and CDR2 SNTAGT. CDR3 length: 20 amino acids. V was shortened by 2 bases and J by 4 bases, with 30 bases between the two germline ends. CDR3 protein: CASSDGPSGFLGASVYEQYF. For the CDR3, the DNA is TGTGCCAGCAGTGACGGACCGTCAGGATTCCTAGGGGCCTCTGTGTACGAGCAGTACTTC.

This chain connects TRBV9 to TRBJ2-5; the D is unclear. This CDR3 comprises 13 residues. CDR1 SGDLS and CDR2 YYNGEE come from the germline V gene. Trimming took off 3 bases at V and 0 bases at J, with 6 bases between the two ends. CDR3 amino acids: CASSGSNQETQYF. CDR3 in DNA: TGTGCCAGCAGCGGCAGCAACCAAGAGACCCAGTACTTC.

The CDR3 reads CASSFGGGEGYTF. The CDR3 nucleotides are TGCGCCAGCAGCTTTGGCGGGGGCGAAGGCTACACCTTC. J is TRBJ1-2 and V is TRBV5-1, with D maybe TRBD1 (6 bases). The germline CDR1 and CDR2 sequences are SGHRS and YFSETQ. The CDR3 loop spans 13 amino acids. V was trimmed by 2 bases and J by 8 bases, leaving 13 bases between them.

The CDR3 reads CASSVLGGGQETQYF. The CDR3 DNA sequence: TGTGCCAGCAGTGTCCTGGGGGGGGGACAAGAGACCCAGTACTTC. The V call is TRBV6-5, the J call TRBJ2-5; the match to TRBD2 covers 7 bases. V dropped 5 bases and J dropped 2; count of bases not matched to a gene: 8. The CDR3 is made up of 15 amino acids. The germline V gene encodes CDR1 MNHEY and CDR2 SVGAGI.